This T cell receptor beta chain came from a study of patients and donors after allogeneic stem cell transplantation. This clonotype was observed at least ten times. A single record per CDR3 protein comes from TCRdb applying MiXCR to the RT-PCR reads. The sample holds about 70,000 distinct CDR3 sequences, less than 30% seen once. The CDR3 spans 14 residues. Unmatched junction bases numbered 3, after V lost 3 bases and J lost 2 bases. This chain links TRBV12-3 or TRBV12-4 with TRBJ1-1; 7 nucleotides line up with TRBD1. This receptor was taken from a human donor who was either an allogeneic HSCT recipient or a stem cell or donor lymphocyte infusion donor (not recorded which). It is not recorded whose cells these are; they may come from a transplant donor. Source material: blood, either unsorted or a sorted T cell fraction (not recorded which). CDR3: CASSFGDRNTEAFF. CDR3 nucleotides: TGTGCCAGCAGTTTTGGGGACAGAAACACTGAAGCTTTCTTT.